This TCR beta chain was profiled in a study of T cell responses to AZD1222 COVID-19 vaccine. Findings of the study overall: Seropositive at baseline were only a handful of AZD1222 recipients.

CDR1 SGHTA and CDR2 FQGNSA come from the germline V gene. The CDR3 spans 15 residues. V dropped 5 bases and J dropped 1 base, with 14 bases sitting between them. Only in-frame clones appear in the TCRdb table, and some are missing; sequencing was by immunoSEQ multiplex PCR. The top ten hold approximately 1% of the sample, which has some 200,000 clones, 93% seen once. On this clone itself: Antigen specificity is unknown.

This sequence was found in an adult in good health. The chain joins TRBV7-2 to TRBJ1-2, with D tentatively TRBD1 (5 bases). The sequencing here drew on peripheral blood, taken on day 0 of MenACWY control vaccination. The CDR3 DNA sequence: TGTGCCAGCAGCCCCGGCCGGGGGGGTAACTATGGCTACACCTTC. Translating it yields CASSPGRGGNYGYTF.